A selection of T cell receptor beta chains follows, all from one sample in a study of blood T cell repertoires in COVID-19. Some clones are missing from TCRdb's copy, which holds only in-frame ones; the method was immunoSEQ multiplex PCR. The table records about 310,000 clones, approximately 86% of them present only once. Sequencing was carried out using PBMCs or T cells enriched from blood (not recorded which). These receptors were obtained from a woman under 30 who had recovered from COVID-19. Each CDR3 is given with its conserved first and last residue. Some rows have no size entry. The others give once, few or many, or a class for an expanded clone.

.,TRBJ1-1,TRBV7-2,CASSLAAAPGGNTEAFF
.,TRBJ1-4,TRBV15,CATSRVGEGIRNEKLFF
.,TRBJ2-5,TRBV7-9,CASSHGQAPETQYF
.,TRBJ1-4,TRBV2,CASREVSTNEKLFF
.,TRBJ2-3,TRBV18,CASSTYQGVSDTQYF
.,TRBJ1-2,TRBV4-3,CASSQLPSLSLDRGNSNYGYTF
.,TRBJ2-1,TRBV28,CASSLSGLVFIHGNNEQFF
.,TRBJ1-1,TRBV4-1,CASSRSGVGNTEAFF
.,TRBJ2-7,TRBV3-1/TRBV3-2,CASSQIPRVTVWQYF
.,TRBJ1-6,TRBV7-3,CASSQGQANSPLHF
.,TRBJ2-7,TRBV13,CASSLGSSYEQYF
.,TRBJ1-5,TRBV28,CASSFGPQHF
.,TRBJ1-4,TRBV7-6,CASSLGPGLQGEKLFF
.,TRBJ1-2,TRBV4-3,CASSQSRGSYGYTF
.,TRBJ1-1,TRBV10-3,CAISTGDTEAFF
.,TRBJ2-1,TRBV2,CASSDSGQANNEQFF
.,TRBJ2-5,TRBV2,CASSPETFRGTQYF
.,TRBJ1-2,TRBV9,CASSVEATTGYTF
.,TRBJ1-2,TRBV6-5,CASSYVDRAGYGYTF
.,TRBJ1-2,TRBV27,CASSLRGYGYTF
.,TRBJ1-1,TRBV11-2,CASSLAGRGGDEAFF
.,TRBJ1-3,TRBV10-3,CAISESWDRIGNTIYF
.,TRBJ1-1,TRBV25-1,CASRETGGPEAFF
once,TRBJ1-2,TRBV11-2,CASSLDPSMGRSYTF
.,TRBJ1-3,TRBV6-2/TRBV6-3,CASSYPRGSDYSGNTIYF
.,TRBJ1-2,TRBV4-3,CASSQDLRGGYGYTF
.,TRBJ2-5,TRBV15,CATRPGPGDQETQYF
.,TRBJ2-3,TRBV29-1,CSVEPTTSATDTQYF
.,TRBJ1-2,TRBV5-6,CASSNDRILYGYTF
.,TRBJ1-1,TRBV5-1,CASSSPSAEAFF
.,TRBJ1-1,TRBV7-9,CASSARTMNTEAFF
.,TRBJ2-7,TRBV7-8,CASSLAKAGPRPQYF
once,TRBJ1-1,TRBV5-1,CASSLDTGGTEAFF
.,TRBJ1-5,TRBV7-2,CASSPQGGSDQPQHF
once,TRBJ1-2,TRBV13,CASSPQGRYGYTF
many,TRBJ2-2,TRBV6-6,CASSAQLTGELFF
.,TRBJ2-5,TRBV24-1,CATSDPGQGGETQYF
.,TRBJ2-7,TRBV28,CASSSINMYFGQGEQYF
.,TRBJ1-6,TRBV6-5,CASSSRDYSPLHF
.,TRBJ2-7,TRBV5-4,CASSLKGLAEQQYF
once,TRBJ2-2,TRBV2,CASTGLAGITGELFF